These T cell receptor beta chains were read from a single sample in a study of T cells expressing NK-cell markers. TCRdb re-called the 5' RACE reads and shows each CDR3 protein once, DNA omitted. This repertoire includes 550,000 or so distinct CDR3 sequences. Input material: blood T cells: a sorted CD56 or NKG2C T cell subset, CD4+ or CD8+ T cells, or bulk PBMC T cells (not recorded which). All receptors come from a man younger than 35 in good health. Each CDR3 is given with its conserved first and last residue.

TRBJ2-5 TRBV29-1 CSVGQIQETQYF
TRBJ2-1 TRBV5-1 CASSLRTSRYNEQFF
TRBJ1-1 TRBV5-5 CASSAGPKNTEAFF
TRBJ2-3 TRBV20-1 CSAPPQSYPDTQYF
TRBJ2-7 TRBV7-9 CASSPGIPHEQYF
TRBJ1-1 TRBV6-1 CASSAGPNTEAFF
TRBJ1-1 TRBV5-6 CASSPFRGANTEAFF
TRBJ2-4 TRBV7-8 CASSSTGTRGNIQYF
TRBJ2-1 TRBV20-1 CSARMVRRTSSYNEQFF
TRBJ2-3 TRBV9 CASSVALSDTQYF
TRBJ2-7 TRBV20-1 CSAYQGSEQYF
TRBJ2-5 TRBV2 CASSEAGPETQYF
TRBJ2-7 TRBV28 CASSLRTSDLHEQYF
TRBJ1-5 TRBV6-1 CASSQRNEAWGQPQHF
TRBJ2-1 TRBV5-1 CASKLADSYNEQFF
TRBJ2-3 TRBV20-1 CSARVGASTDTQYF
TRBJ2-3 TRBV9 CASSGNRGGSTDTQYF
TRBJ2-7 TRBV5-6 CASSLALGLAVFEQYF
TRBJ1-2 TRBV24-1 CATSSGRGPYGYTF
TRBJ2-1 TRBV7-3 CASSLASRGRDEQFF
TRBJ1-6 TRBV27 CASSLAGAENSPLHF
TRBJ2-3 TRBV5-4 CASSPIGREADTQYF
TRBJ1-1 TRBV9 CASSGHTRMNTEAFF
TRBJ2-7 TRBV9 CASSGTGPHEQYF
TRBJ2-1 TRBV7-3 CASSLMGLAGVLYNEQFF
TRBJ2-1 TRBV6-1 CASRGNSGRNNNEQFF
TRBJ1-5 TRBV10-2 CASSESLTGQYQPQHF
TRBJ2-1 TRBV6-4 CASSDFKGREQFF
TRBJ1-5 TRBV20-1 CSTTQTGSGNQPQHF
TRBJ2-2 TRBV5-1 CASSLWQGSQNTGELFF
TRBJ2-3 TRBV20-1 CSASDSGTDTQYF
TRBJ1-3 TRBV28 CASSFPGSGNTIYF
TRBJ1-1 TRBV3-1 CASSHLGQTEAFF
TRBJ2-3 TRBV4-1 CASNHGDRDTDTQYF
TRBJ2-2 TRBV10-3 CAISGGGTGTGELFF
TRBJ2-2 TRBV11-3 CASSLGQGFSGELFF
TRBJ1-4 TRBV12-3/TRBV12-4 CASSGNTGRGEKLFF
TRBJ1-4 TRBV5-1 CASREDEKLFF
TRBJ1-2 TRBV12-3/TRBV12-4 CASSSQTGGAVGYTF
TRBJ2-3 TRBV7-2 CASSLAASGGQDTQYF
TRBJ2-7 TRBV7-2 CASSQDSPRFPYEQYF
TRBJ2-7 TRBV18 CASSPGFGGTLYEQYF
TRBJ2-2 TRBV7-2 CASSSGGVGTGELFF
TRBJ2-3 TRBV20-1 CSAIQRALSTDTQYF